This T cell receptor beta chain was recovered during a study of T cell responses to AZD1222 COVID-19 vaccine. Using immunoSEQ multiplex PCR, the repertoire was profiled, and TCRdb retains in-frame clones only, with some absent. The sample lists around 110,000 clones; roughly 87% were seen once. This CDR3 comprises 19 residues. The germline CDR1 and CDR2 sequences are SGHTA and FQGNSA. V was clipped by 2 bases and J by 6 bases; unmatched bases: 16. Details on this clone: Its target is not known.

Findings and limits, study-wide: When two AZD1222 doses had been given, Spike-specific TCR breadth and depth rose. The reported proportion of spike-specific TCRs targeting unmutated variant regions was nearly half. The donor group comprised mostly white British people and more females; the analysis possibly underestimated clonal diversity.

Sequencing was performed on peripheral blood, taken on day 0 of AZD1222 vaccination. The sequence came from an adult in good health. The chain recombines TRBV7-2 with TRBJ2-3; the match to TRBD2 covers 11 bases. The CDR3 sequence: CASSLRPASGGPYPDTQYF. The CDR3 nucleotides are TGTGCCAGCAGCTTACGCCCAGCTAGCGGGGGGCCATACCCGGATACGCAGTATTTT.